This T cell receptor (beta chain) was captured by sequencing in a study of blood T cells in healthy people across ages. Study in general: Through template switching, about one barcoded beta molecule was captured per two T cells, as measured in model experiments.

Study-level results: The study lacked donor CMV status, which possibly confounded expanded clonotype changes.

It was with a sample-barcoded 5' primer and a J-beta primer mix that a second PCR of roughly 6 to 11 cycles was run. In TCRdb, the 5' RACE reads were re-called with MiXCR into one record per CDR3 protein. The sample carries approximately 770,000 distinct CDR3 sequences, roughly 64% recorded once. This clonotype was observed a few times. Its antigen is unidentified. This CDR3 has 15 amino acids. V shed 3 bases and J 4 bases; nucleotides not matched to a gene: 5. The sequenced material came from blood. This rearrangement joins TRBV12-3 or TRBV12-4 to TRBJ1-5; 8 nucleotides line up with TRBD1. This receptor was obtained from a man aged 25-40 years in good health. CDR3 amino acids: CASSFDRDRNQPQHF. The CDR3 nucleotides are TGTGCCAGCAGTTTTGATCGGGACAGGAATCAGCCCCAGCATTTT.